This TCR beta chain was observed in a study of blood T cell repertoires in COVID-19. Study summary: There were acute and convalescent COVID-19 samples, and they came from the United States, Italy and Spain. PBMCs, B-cell-depleted T cells, or T cells provided the cDNA or gDNA that made up the material.

Trimming removed 6 bases from V and 8 bases from J, with 16 bases in between. CDR1 is MNHEY, CDR2 SVGAGI, per germline. The CDR3 sequence is 13 residues long. Per the authors' pipeline: Reference gene primer amplification yielded estimated nucleated cell counts. The repertoire was sequenced with immunoSEQ multiplex PCR; TCRdb's copy has only in-frame clones and lacks some. The V and J calls and clone size come from that table; D and trimming were worked out from the DNA. Altogether hundreds of thousands of clones are present, over 75% being singletons, with the ten largest covering 13%. The J gene is TRBJ1-2, the V gene TRBV6-5; D gene unclear. Sample: peripheral blood. The TCR originated in a human donor in a cohort sampled during active COVID-19. This CDR3 is CASSSLPEAGYTF. Written as DNA, the CDR3 is TGTGCCAGCAGCTCCCTTCCAGAGGCGGGCTACACCTTC.